This paragraph reports one T cell receptor beta chain. These data come from a study of blood T cell repertoires in COVID-19. The overall study: In each case, the material was cDNA or gDNA derived from T cells, B-cell-depleted T cells, or PBMCs.

This CDR3 is built from 17 residues. CDR1 and CDR2 (germline): SEHNR, FQNEAQ (reference sequence). The V gene end was trimmed by 2 bases and the J gene end by 2 bases; junction bases not matched to a gene: 8. Original methodology: Scientists estimated how many nucleated cells there were by amplifying reference gene primers. Some clones are missing from TCRdb's copy, which holds only in-frame ones; the method was immunoSEQ multiplex PCR. From that table come the V and J calls and clone size; the DNA was used to work out D and trimming. Here the sample spans about 200,000 clones, roughly 88% being singletons.

The sequencing input was peripheral blood. The chain uses TRBV7-9 and TRBJ2-7, with 11 bases matching TRBD2. The receptor's source is a human donor in a cohort sampled during active COVID-19. CDR3 DNA sequence: TGTGCCAGCAGCTTAAGGATAGCGGGAGGGCCTGCCTACGAGCAGTACTTC. This codes for CASSLRIAGGPAYEQYF.